This T cell receptor (beta chain) was captured in a study of T cells after yellow fever vaccination. Study overall: Fractions low in cell number were prepared with SMART-Seq v4 Ultra Low Input.

Overall study findings and caveats: Weaker in magnitude, the secondary response showed a faster peak on day 5 versus 15.

From the 5' RACE reads, TCRdb called clonotypes with MiXCR, one entry per CDR3 protein. The sample includes approximately 550,000 distinct CDR3 sequences, about 19% of them seen just once. This CDR3 comprises 14 residues. After removal of 2 bases from V and 6 bases from J, the junction contained 4 bases not matched to a gene. The germline V gene encodes CDR1 DFQATT and CDR2 SNEGSKA (reference sequence). There are a few counts of this clonotype. Its antigen remains unknown. The clonotype originates from a man in his thirties or forties who received the YFV17D yellow fever vaccine. The sequencing here drew on PBMCs, taken 15 days after the yellow fever booster vaccination. The chain employs TRBV20-1 and TRBJ2-1; 10 nucleotides align to TRBD2. The CDR3 DNA reads TGCAGTGCTAGATCACTAGCGGGACTCAATGAGCAGTTCTTC. Protein sequence: CSARSLAGLNEQFF.